The next 26 T cell receptor beta chains were all read from a single sample in a study of CD8+ T cells in alopecia areata. The sequencing template was cDNA reverse transcribed from extracted RNA. Assay used: immunoSEQ multiplex PCR; TCRdb lists only in-frame clones, some missing. The repertoire holds some 240,000 clones, with roughly 57% as singletons. The sequenced sample was CD4+ T cells sorted from blood, obtained at week 0. Every receptor here comes from a human donor with alopecia areata.

The chain has TRBV9 and TRBJ1-6; D is undetermined. Germline V gene lookup returns CDR1 SGDLS and CDR2 YYNGEE. Deletions cut 0 bases from V and 1 base from J, with 5 bases between. This CDR3 has 15 residues. The CDR3 is CASSVGMSYNSPLHF. The CDR3 DNA reads TGTGCCAGCAGCGTAGGAATGTCCTATAATTCACCCCTCCACTTT.

The chain uses TRBV5-1 and TRBJ2-7, with TRBD1 as a possible D gene (6 bases). Germline-derived CDR1 and CDR2 are SGHRS and YFSETQ. The ends were cut back, 0 bases at V and 5 bases at J, with 12 bases in the middle. CDR3 length: 14 residues. DNA for the CDR3: TGCGCCAGCAGCTTGGCCGCAGGGGACAACGAGCAGTACTTC. Residues: CASSLAAGDNEQYF.

This clone was observed a few times. CDR3 region: CASRDRGLEKLFF. The CDR3 nucleotides are TGCGCCAGCAGGGACAGAGGATTAGAAAAACTGTTTTTT. The V gene is TRBV23-1, the J gene TRBJ1-4, with TRBD1 as a possible D gene (6 bases). TRBV23-1 is an ORF, and what it does is uncertain. The CDR3 runs 13 residues. V was shortened by 6 bases and J by 8 bases, with 13 bases between the two germline ends.

This chain uses TRBV4-1 with TRBJ2-1, with 9 positions matching TRBD2. Germline V lookup: CDR1 MGHRA, CDR2 YSYEKL. After removal of 4 bases from V and 0 bases from J, the junction contained 7 bases not matched to a gene. The CDR3 length is 17 residues. The CDR3 is CASSPGLARRSYNEQFF. The CDR3 DNA follows: TGCGCCAGCAGCCCAGGACTAGCGCGCCGCTCCTACAATGAGCAGTTCTTC.

This clone was observed a handful of times. The chain has TRBV12-5 and TRBJ2-7; D gene unclear. V was pared by 3 bases and J by 5 bases, with 11 bases between. Germline CDR1 and CDR2: LGHNT and FRNRAP. There are 13 residues in the CDR3. The CDR3, as DNA: TGTGCTAGTGGTTTTTCCGAGCTGGACGAGCAGTACTTC. The encoded protein is CASGFSELDEQYF.

This clone has only a few counts. The V call is TRBV19, the J call TRBJ2-6; 11 bases line up with TRBD1. The CDR3 consists of 17 residues. V shed 5 bases and J 5 bases; nucleotides not matched to a gene: 8. Looked up from germline, CDR1 is LNHDA and CDR2 is SQIVND (reference sequence). CDR3 loop: CASSFSDRGQWANVLTF. CDR3 coding DNA: TGTGCCAGTAGTTTTTCGGACAGGGGGCAGTGGGCCAACGTCCTGACTTTC.

Of note for this clone: This sample includes further DNA sequences coding for the same CDR3. The chain carries TRBV6-5 and TRBJ2-7, with D uncertain. CDR3 length: 13 residues. V was trimmed by 2 bases and J by 3 bases, leaving 8 bases between them. Per the germline V gene, CDR1 is MNHEY and CDR2 is SVGAGI. The DNA for the CDR3 is TGTGCCAGCAGTTACCGGGTAGACTACGAGCAGTACTTC. It translates to CASSYRVDYEQYF.

The chain has TRBV2 and TRBJ2-7; D is ambiguous. Looked up from germline, CDR1 is SNHLY and CDR2 is FYNNEI. V dropped 4 bases and J dropped 6 bases, with 16 bases sitting between them. The CDR3 runs 14 residues. The CDR3 is CASSGAEWGSEQYF. In nucleotides, the CDR3 is TGTGCCAGCAGTGGGGCTGAGTGGGGTTCCGAGCAGTACTTC.

The chain uses TRBV5-6 and TRBJ1-1; D call uncertain. The CDR3 is 11 residues long. V shed 6 bases and J shed 0 bases, with 3 bases lying between them. Germline assignment: CDR1 SGHDT and CDR2 YYEEEE. For the CDR3, the DNA is TGTGCCAGCACCCTGAACACTGAAGCTTTCTTT. Translating gives CASTLNTEAFF. Full variable domain (remainder filled in from reference TRBV5-6 and TRBJ1-1): DAGVTQSPTHLIKTRGQQVTLRCSPKSGHDTVSWYQQALGQGPQFIFQYYEEEERQRGNFPDRFSGHQFPNYSSELNVNALLLGDSALYLCASTLNTEAFFGQGTRLTVV.

This chain links TRBV27 with TRBJ1-5; TRBD1 aligns across 9 bases. The CDR3 covers 15 residues. The germline V gene has CDR1 MNHEY and CDR2 SMNVEV (reference sequence). J gave up 7 bases and V 5 bases, and 9 bases lay outside the gene matches. CDR3 region: CASSPTDRGRQPQHF. The CDR3 DNA sequence: TGTGCCAGCAGTCCAACGGACAGGGGACGGCAGCCCCAGCATTTT.

This clone showed up just a few times. This chain joins TRBV7-2 and TRBJ2-5, with 10 nucleotides matching TRBD1. The germline CDR1 and CDR2 sequences are SGHTA and FQGNSA. J gave up 7 bases and V 5 bases, and 7 bases lay outside the gene matches. This CDR3 is 14 amino acids long. CDR3: CASSPGQGMVTQYF. The CDR3 region has the DNA TGTGCCAGCAGCCCGGGACAGGGGATGGTGACCCAGTACTTC.

J is TRBJ2-1 and V is TRBV4-1; 8 positions match TRBD2. This CDR3 has 17 amino acids. J was trimmed by 8 bases and V by 1 base; bases with no gene match: 13. The germline V gene has CDR1 MGHRA and CDR2 YSYEKL. CDR3 sequence (DNA): TGCGCCAGCAGCCAAGGCCCGCCGGGACTAGTATTCGATGAGCAGTTCTTC. Residues: CASSQGPPGLVFDEQFF.

This clone has a handful of counts. V gene TRBV7-2 combines with J gene TRBJ1-5, with TRBD1 matching 8 bases. The CDR3 length is 14 residues. With V trimmed by 5 bases and J by 7 bases, 7 bases remained unmatched. Per germline, CDR1 SGHTA and CDR2 FQGNSA. The CDR3 DNA reads TGTGCCAGCAGCCCCCGACAGGGGAGGCAGCCCCAGCATTTT. Translated, it gives CASSPRQGRQPQHF.

The rearrangement links TRBV23-1 to TRBJ1-2, with D hard to call. TRBV23-1 is annotated as an ORF whose role is uncertain. This CDR3 spans 10 amino acids. V lost 6 bases and J lost 8, with 7 bases in between. CDR3 coding DNA: TGCGCCAGCAGCCTGGAAGGCTACACCTTC. This codes for CASSLEGYTF.

This clone was picked up one time. The CDR3 protein is CASKRENTGELFF. CDR3 DNA: TGCGCCAGCAAGCGGGAGAACACCGGGGAGCTGTTTTTT. The chain recombines TRBV5-1 with TRBJ2-2; the match to TRBD2 covers 7 bases. The CDR3 extends over 13 amino acids. The V segment lost 6 bases and the J segment 1 base; nucleotides outside the gene matches: 0. Germline CDR1 reads SGHRS; CDR2 reads YFSETQ.

This clone came up a few times. The J gene is TRBJ2-1, the V gene TRBV4-1, with 9 bases identical to TRBD1. V was pared by 5 bases and J by 3 bases, with 5 bases of the junction left unmatched. CDR3 size: 15 residues. Per germline, CDR1 MGHRA and CDR2 YSYEKL. The CDR3 coding sequence is TGCGCCAGCAGCGTGGGACAGGGCGTCTACAATGAGCAGTTCTTC. Protein: CASSVGQGVYNEQFF.

This chain joins TRBV6-5 and TRBJ1-2; D unclear. This CDR3 is built from 16 residues. Trimming removed 0 bases at V and 4 bases at J, with 15 bases between. Germline values: CDR1 MNHEY, CDR2 SVGAGI. CDR3 sequence: CASSYSFAVPSYGYTF. The CDR3 bases are TGTGCCAGCAGTTACTCGTTTGCAGTGCCCTCCTATGGCTACACCTTC.

This chain joins TRBV5-4 and TRBJ2-2, with 9 bases identical to TRBD2. Germline V gene data show CDR1 as SGHNT and CDR2 as YYREEE (reference sequence). This CDR3 has 16 amino acids. Trimming removed 5 bases from V and 2 bases from J; junction bases left unmatched: 7. CDR3 loop: CASSYRTSANTGELFF. DNA of the CDR3: TGTGCCAGCAGTTATCGGACTAGCGCCAACACCGGGGAGCTGTTTTTT.

The J gene is TRBJ1-5, the V gene TRBV5-6; weak D call: TRBD1 (5 bases). The CDR3 consists of 14 residues. Trimming pared 2 bases from V and 0 bases from J, leaving 6 bases between. Germline-derived CDR1 and CDR2 are SGHDT and YYEEEE. Written as DNA, the CDR3 is TGTGCCAGCAGCTTCAGGGCTAGCAATCAGCCCCAGCATTTT. It yields the protein CASSFRASNQPQHF.

This clone was recorded a few times. The chain links TRBV25-1 to TRBJ1-2; D not resolved. There are 13 residues in the CDR3. Trimming took 1 base from V and 5 from J, leaving 8 bases between them. Germline V gives CDR1 MGHDK, CDR2 SYGVNS. CDR3 nucleotides: TGTGCCAGCAGTGAATCCGAACCTTATGGCTACACCTTC. Translation: CASSESEPYGYTF.

CDR3 in DNA: TGCAGCGTACAGCGGGAGGGCATCGAGCAGTACTTC. The encoded protein is CSVQREGIEQYF. The chain carries TRBV29-1 and TRBJ2-7; TRBD2 matches 10 bases. The CDR3 runs 12 residues. Germline V gives CDR1 SQVTM, CDR2 ANQGSEA. The V and J ends lost 6 bases and 6 bases, in that order; junction bases with no gene match: 5.

This clone was detected a few times. The chain links TRBV30 to TRBJ1-1; weak D call: TRBD1 (6 bases). Germline loops: CDR1 GTSNPN, CDR2 SVGIG (reference sequence). The CDR3 extends over 12 amino acids. V was pared by 4 bases and J by 7 bases, with 13 bases between. CDR3 loop: CAWKRQEDEAFF. CDR3 DNA: TGTGCCTGGAAACGACAGGAGGATGAAGCTTTCTTT.

The rearrangement uses TRBV5-1 and TRBJ2-7; possible D gene TRBD2, 6 bases. Deletions cut 3 bases from V and 9 bases from J, with 16 bases between. The length of the CDR3 is 13 residues. CDR1 SGHRS and CDR2 YFSETQ come from the germline V gene. This CDR3 is CASSWGDGAWQYF. Written as DNA, the CDR3 is TGCGCCAGCAGCTGGGGGGACGGCGCGTGGCAGTACTTC.

With respect to this clone: The same CDR3 arises from other DNA sequences in this sample as well. The chain links TRBV18 to TRBJ2-7, with 8 nucleotides matching TRBD2. V dropped 6 bases and J dropped 0; count of bases not matched to a gene: 7. The CDR3 is made up of 15 amino acids. Germline V gene sequence: CDR1 KGHSH, CDR2 LQKENI. CDR3 DNA sequence: TGTGCCAGCTCCCCAAGCGGGGGCAGCTCCTACGAGCAGTACTTC. Its translation: CASSPSGGSSYEQYF.

This clone was detected only a few times. This chain links TRBV11-1 with TRBJ2-1, with 8 bases matching TRBD2. The germline V gene has CDR1 SGHAT and CDR2 FQDESV (reference sequence). The ends lost 1 base at V and 3 bases at J; junction bases unmatched: 2. The CDR3 has 15 residues. The CDR3: CASSLGLAYYNEQFF. As DNA, the CDR3 is TGTGCCAGCAGCTTAGGACTAGCGTACTACAATGAGCAGTTCTTC.

The chain recombines TRBV4-2 with TRBJ2-7; 10 positions match TRBD1. V was pared by 4 bases and J by 3 bases, with 12 bases of the junction left unmatched. CDR1 is LGHNA and CDR2 is YNFKEQ in the germline V gene. CDR3 length: 17 amino acids. In DNA form, the CDR3 reads TGTGCCAGCAGCCTAAATGCCCGGGACAGGGGTCTCTACGAGCAGTACTTC. Translated: CASSLNARDRGLYEQYF.